Listed below are T cell receptor beta chains from one sample, sequenced in a study of CD8+ T cells in alopecia areata. The data were produced by immunoSEQ multiplex PCR, yet TCRdb's version contains in-frame clones alone and is incomplete. The sample contains roughly 130,000 clones, 45% to 65% of which appear only once. The input for sequencing was CD4+ T cells sorted from blood, taken at week 0. The origin of the receptors is a human donor with alopecia areata. Both conserved end residues are part of each CDR3. A D gene is named only where the DNA matches it firmly. Expanded clones get a size class; other rows say once, few or many, or leave the size out.

d_call | j_call | clone_size | v_call | cdr3_nt | cdr3_aa
- | TRBJ2-7 | - | TRBV19 | TGTGCCAGTAGTATCACAGGAGGCTACGAGCAGTACTTC | CASSITGGYEQYF
TRBD1 | TRBJ1-1 | - | TRBV7-9 | TGTGCCAGCAGCTCATTACAGGGGAACGGGGACACTGAAGCTTTCTTT | CASSSLQGNGDTEAFF
- | TRBJ2-2 | few | TRBV7-3 | TGTGCCAGCAGCGTCGGGGCTGGAGGGGCCACCGGGGAGCTGTTTTTT | CASSVGAGGATGELFF
- | TRBJ1-2 | - | TRBV2 | TGTGCCAGCAGTGAAGAGGACCAGGGGGGCTACACCTTC | CASSEEDQGGYTF
- | TRBJ2-5 | - | TRBV21-1 | TGTGCCAGCAGCGAAAGCAGGTTTTATGGTAGAGAGACCCAGTACTTC | CASSESRFYGRETQYF
TRBD1 | TRBJ2-5 | - | TRBV18 | TGTGCCAGCAGATCCCCCGGGGACAGGGGGCGCCTAGAGACCCAGTACTTC | CASRSPGDRGRLETQYF
TRBD2 | TRBJ2-2 | - | TRBV9 | TGTGCCAGCAGCGCCCCCTCGGGACTAGGAAACACCGGGGAGCTGTTTTTT | CASSAPSGLGNTGELFF
TRBD2 | TRBJ2-3 | few | TRBV11-3 | TGTGCCAGCAGCTCCAGGACTAGCGGGGAGGCAGATACGCAGTATTTT | CASSSRTSGEADTQYF
- | TRBJ2-3 | few | TRBV4-3 | TGCGCCAGCAGCCAAGATCAAGGAAATACGCAGTATTTT | CASSQDQGNTQYF
- | TRBJ2-3 | - | TRBV9 | TGTGCCAGCAGCGTAGTGGGAACGAGGGCAGATACGCAGTATTTT | CASSVVGTRADTQYF
- | TRBJ2-3 | - | TRBV7-2 | TGTGCCAGCAGCCCCTCGGGGACAGATACGCAGTATTTT | CASSPSGTDTQYF
- | TRBJ2-2 | few | TRBV29-1 | TGCAGCGTTGACCAGTATGGAGAACTCCGTTGGATCCCCGGGGAGCTGTTTTTT | CSVDQYGELRWIPGELFF
- | TRBJ2-6 | - | TRBV19 | TGTGCCAGTCAAGGGGGGAACTCTGGGGCCAACGTCCTGACTTTC | CASQGGNSGANVLTF
TRBD1 | TRBJ2-4 | few | TRBV5-1 | TGCGCCAGCAGCCCGGGACAGAGCGCCAAAAACATTCAGTACTTC | CASSPGQSAKNIQYF
- | TRBJ1-4 | - | TRBV7-9 | TGTGCCAGCAGCTTAGGAGTCGGGGCAACTAATGAAAAACTGTTTTTT | CASSLGVGATNEKLFF
TRBD1 | TRBJ1-1 | once | TRBV7-9 | TGTGCCAGCAGCTTAGGTTCGGGGACAGGCACGAACACTGAAGCTTTCTTT | CASSLGSGTGTNTEAFF
- | TRBJ2-5 | once | TRBV30 | TGTGCCTGGAGTGTAGGAGGGAGGGAGACCCAGTACTTC | CAWSVGGRETQYF
- | TRBJ1-1 | - | TRBV15 | TGTGCCACCAGCAGAGCTGGCCGGCAGGCTTTCTTT | CATSRAGRQAFF
- | TRBJ2-5 | - | TRBV7-3 | TGTGCCAGCAGCTTAACCGGGACATCAGAAGAGACCCAGTACTTC | CASSLTGTSEETQYF
TRBD2 | TRBJ2-3 | few | TRBV25-1 | TGTGCCAGCAGTGGACTAGCGGGAGGGCTGGCTGATACGCAGTATTTT | CASSGLAGGLADTQYF
- | TRBJ2-4 | few | TRBV28 | TGTGCCAGCAGTGCCCAATCCGGGACCAAAAACATTCAGTACTTC | CASSAQSGTKNIQYF
TRBD2 | TRBJ2-3 | - | TRBV5-1 | TGCGCCAGCAGCTCGCAGGGACTAGCGGAAACAGATACGCAGTATTTT | CASSSQGLAETDTQYF
- | TRBJ2-7 | - | TRBV4-2 | TGTGCCAGCAGCCAAGATAAGGCAGGGGACTACGAGCAGTACTTC | CASSQDKAGDYEQYF
- | TRBJ1-2 | - | TRBV6-5 | TGTGCCAGCAGCAGGACATACTATGGCTACACCTTC | CASSRTYYGYTF
TRBD1 | TRBJ1-2 | - | TRBV29-1 | TGCAGCGAAGGACAGGCGGGCTATGGCTACACCTTC | CSEGQAGYGYTF
TRBD1 | TRBJ2-3 | few | TRBV5-1 | TGCGCCAGCAGCTTGGTGGGACAGATCACAGATACGCAGTATTTT | CASSLVGQITDTQYF
- | TRBJ2-5 | few | TRBV11-2 | TGTGCCAGCAGCCACCCCCGGGAGACCCAGTACTTC | CASSHPRETQYF
- | TRBJ2-1 | - | TRBV2 | TGTGCCAGCAGTGATTCTAGCTCCTACAATGAGCAGTTCTTC | CASSDSSSYNEQFF
- | TRBJ1-6 | few | TRBV10-3 | TGTGCCATCTCTCCGGGGAGCTCCTATAATTCACCCCTCCACTTT | CAISPGSSYNSPLHF
- | TRBJ2-5 | - | TRBV5-1 | TGCGCCAGCAGCTTGTACCAAGAGACCCAGTACTTC | CASSLYQETQYF
TRBD2 | TRBJ2-5 | - | TRBV18 | TGTGCCAGCTCACCGTTGACTAGCGGGGAGCTAGAGACCCAGTACTTC | CASSPLTSGELETQYF
TRBD2 | TRBJ2-3 | - | TRBV2 | TGTGCCAGCAGTAGACTAGCGGGAGGTAATACGCAGTATTTT | CASSRLAGGNTQYF
- | TRBJ2-1 | - | TRBV7-9 | TGTGCTAGCATTCAGGGAGTCTACAATGAGCAGTTCTTC | CASIQGVYNEQFF
TRBD2 | TRBJ2-1 | - | TRBV4-1 | TGCGCCAGCAGCCAAGAGCCGCTAGCGGGGGCATACAATGAGCAGTTCTTC | CASSQEPLAGAYNEQFF
- | TRBJ2-7 | - | TRBV20-1 | TGCAGTGCGTTGACAGCCTACGAGCAGTACTTC | CSALTAYEQYF
- | TRBJ2-7 | - | TRBV18 | TGTGCCAGCTCTTCGGCGGCGGACGAGCAGTACTTC | CASSSAADEQYF
- | TRBJ2-5 | once | TRBV9 | TGTGCCAGCAGCGTAGATGGGGCGGTGACCCAGTACTTC | CASSVDGAVTQYF
TRBD1 | TRBJ2-5 | - | TRBV7-2 | TGTGCCAGCAGCTACCAAGGGGGCAAAGAGACCCAGTACTTC | CASSYQGGKETQYF
- | TRBJ2-1 | - | TRBV4-3 | TGCGCCAGCAGCCAAGATCCCGGGGCCATGGGGACCCAGTTCTTC | CASSQDPGAMGTQFF
- | TRBJ2-3 | - | TRBV5-1 | TGCGCCAGCAGCTCGATGAAGGCGGGGGCCTCCACAGATACGCAGTATTTT | CASSSMKAGASTDTQYF
TRBD1 | TRBJ2-5 | - | TRBV5-6 | TGTGCCAGCAGCTTGACTAGGACAGGAGCAGAGACCCAGTACTTC | CASSLTRTGAETQYF
- | TRBJ2-7 | few | TRBV23-1 | TGCGCCAGCAGTCGATGGGGTTTCGACGAGCAGTACTTC | CASSRWGFDEQYF
- | TRBJ1-2 | - | TRBV19 | TGTGCCAGCTCAAGGGGCAGGGCAGAACCTAACTATGGCTACACCTTC | CASSRGRAEPNYGYTF
TRBD2 | TRBJ2-3 | - | TRBV28 | TGTGCCAGCAGTTTCAGGACTAGTACAACAGATACGCAGTATTTT | CASSFRTSTTDTQYF
TRBD1 | TRBJ1-1 | - | TRBV29-1 | TGCAGCGCTAGGACAGGGGGCACTGAAGCTTTCTTT | CSARTGGTEAFF
TRBD2 | TRBJ2-7 | - | TRBV2 | TGTGCCAGCAGTCGACCAGCGGGAGCCTACGAGCAGTACTTC | CASSRPAGAYEQYF
- | TRBJ2-5 | - | TRBV6-6 | TGTGCCAGCAGTTACTGGGGATGGGGCAGGGGGACCCAGTACTTC | CASSYWGWGRGTQYF
- | TRBJ2-1 | - | TRBV7-8 | TGTGCCAGCAGCTTAGAGGGGGACTTGCGAGACAATGAGCAGTTCTTC | CASSLEGDLRDNEQFF
TRBD1 | TRBJ2-7 | - | TRBV30 | TGTGCCTGGAGTAACACAGGGGTCTCCTACGAGCAGTACTTC | CAWSNTGVSYEQYF
- | TRBJ1-2 | few | TRBV29-1 | TGCAGCGTTGGCGGGCAGGGATGGCATGGCTACACCTTC | CSVGGQGWHGYTF
TRBD2 | TRBJ2-1 | - | TRBV29-1 | TGCAGCGTTGACTCTGCGGGGGGGCTCCGGGGTGAGCAGTTCTTC | CSVDSAGGLRGEQFF